This is a list of T cell receptor beta chains from one sample in a study of cytomegalovirus exposure and HLA in healthy donors. The repertoire was sequenced with immunoSEQ multiplex PCR; TCRdb's copy has only in-frame clones and lacks some. The table lists 150,000 or so clones, approximately 90% of them singletons. Material for sequencing was PBMCs. These receptors were collected from a woman in her twenties or thirties in good health and CMV-seropositive. Both conserved end residues are part of each CDR3. Each record gives: D gene, J gene, clone size, V gene, CDR3 protein, CDR3 DNA. D genes are given only for firm matches. For some rows the clone size is stated as once, few or many, or as a class when expanded; others skip it.

d_call: TRBD1; j_call: TRBJ2-3; clone_size: .; v_call: TRBV5-1; cdr3_aa: CASSPGQVTDTQYF; cdr3_nt: TGCGCCAGCAGCCCGGGACAGGTCACAGATACGCAGTATTTT
d_call: .; j_call: TRBJ2-7; clone_size: .; v_call: TRBV6-5; cdr3_aa: CASSYDIEQYF; cdr3_nt: TGTGCCAGCAGTTACGACATCGAGCAGTACTTC
d_call: .; j_call: TRBJ2-3; clone_size: .; v_call: TRBV6-6; cdr3_aa: CASRLPGGADTQYF; cdr3_nt: TGTGCCAGCAGGCTACCGGGGGGCGCAGATACGCAGTATTTT
d_call: .; j_call: TRBJ2-2; clone_size: .; v_call: TRBV7-3; cdr3_aa: CASSLTGVGGELFF; cdr3_nt: TGTGCCAGCAGCTTAACAGGGGTGGGCGGGGAGCTGTTTTTT
d_call: .; j_call: TRBJ1-3; clone_size: .; v_call: TRBV7-8; cdr3_aa: CASSLGQPSGNTIYF; cdr3_nt: TGTGCCAGCAGCTTAGGACAGCCCTCTGGAAACACCATATATTTT
d_call: .; j_call: TRBJ1-1; clone_size: .; v_call: TRBV27; cdr3_aa: CASSLSVGTPEAFF; cdr3_nt: TGTGCCAGCAGTTTATCGGTGGGGACTCCTGAAGCTTTCTTT
d_call: .; j_call: TRBJ1-1; clone_size: .; v_call: TRBV7-2; cdr3_aa: CASSQSLQGNTEAFF; cdr3_nt: TGTGCCAGCAGCCAATCACTACAGGGAAACACTGAAGCTTTCTTT
d_call: .; j_call: TRBJ1-5; clone_size: .; v_call: TRBV2; cdr3_aa: CASSEALTGNQPQHF; cdr3_nt: TGTGCCAGCAGTGAAGCGCTTACAGGCAATCAGCCCCAGCATTTT
d_call: TRBD1; j_call: TRBJ1-5; clone_size: once; v_call: TRBV25-1; cdr3_aa: CASSSRGDQPQHF; cdr3_nt: TGTGCCAGCAGTTCCAGGGGGGATCAGCCCCAGCATTTT
d_call: .; j_call: TRBJ2-7; clone_size: .; v_call: TRBV6-5; cdr3_aa: CASSYSLGGLPYEQYF; cdr3_nt: TGTGCCAGCAGTTACTCGTTGGGCGGACTCCCCTACGAGCAGTACTTC
d_call: .; j_call: TRBJ2-2; clone_size: .; v_call: TRBV19; cdr3_aa: CASSIRRGRGGELFF; cdr3_nt: TGTGCCAGTAGTATTCGCCGGGGAAGAGGAGGGGAGCTGTTTTTT
d_call: .; j_call: TRBJ2-3; clone_size: .; v_call: TRBV7-3; cdr3_aa: CASSSGPTDTQYF; cdr3_nt: TGTGCCAGCAGTTCTGGGCCCACAGATACGCAGTATTTT
d_call: .; j_call: TRBJ2-1; clone_size: few; v_call: TRBV6-5; cdr3_aa: CASSSGVNEQFF; cdr3_nt: TGTGCCAGCAGTTCAGGGGTGAATGAGCAGTTCTTC
d_call: .; j_call: TRBJ2-1; clone_size: .; v_call: TRBV20-1; cdr3_aa: CSAVYNEQFF; cdr3_nt: TGCAGTGCCGTTTACAATGAGCAGTTCTTC
d_call: .; j_call: TRBJ2-2; clone_size: once; v_call: TRBV6-1; cdr3_aa: CASSGGDWGAGELFF; cdr3_nt: TGTGCCAGCAGTGGAGGGGACTGGGGGGCCGGGGAGCTGTTTTTT
d_call: .; j_call: TRBJ1-4; clone_size: .; v_call: TRBV19; cdr3_aa: CASSMIDPRGNEKLFF; cdr3_nt: TGTGCCAGTAGTATGATCGACCCCAGGGGTAATGAAAAACTGTTTTTT
d_call: TRBD1; j_call: TRBJ2-1; clone_size: .; v_call: TRBV2; cdr3_aa: CASRGQSNPNEQFF; cdr3_nt: TGTGCCAGCAGGGGACAGTCGAACCCCAATGAGCAGTTCTTC
d_call: .; j_call: TRBJ1-6; clone_size: .; v_call: TRBV7-9; cdr3_aa: CASSPPGSNSPLHF; cdr3_nt: TGTGCCAGCAGCCCGCCAGGGTCTAATTCACCCCTCCACTTT
d_call: .; j_call: TRBJ1-2; clone_size: .; v_call: TRBV19; cdr3_aa: CASSTGAGYTF; cdr3_nt: TGTGCCAGTAGTACAGGGGCTGGCTACACCTTC
d_call: TRBD2; j_call: TRBJ2-1; clone_size: .; v_call: TRBV5-1; cdr3_aa: CASSRGTSSYNEQFF; cdr3_nt: TGCGCCAGCAGCCGTGGGACTAGCTCCTACAATGAGCAGTTCTTC
d_call: .; j_call: TRBJ2-1; clone_size: .; v_call: TRBV7-2; cdr3_aa: CASSLAPGNEQFF; cdr3_nt: TGTGCCAGCAGCTTAGCGCCGGGCAATGAGCAGTTCTTC
d_call: .; j_call: TRBJ2-3; clone_size: once; v_call: TRBV4-2; cdr3_aa: CASSPSQLGLGQYF; cdr3_nt: TGTGCCAGCAGCCCGTCTCAACTAGGGCTCGGGCAGTATTTT
d_call: TRBD1; j_call: TRBJ2-7; clone_size: .; v_call: TRBV19; cdr3_aa: CASRASLTGGYEQYF; cdr3_nt: TGTGCCAGTAGAGCCAGCCTGACAGGGGGATACGAGCAGTACTTC
d_call: .; j_call: TRBJ1-3; clone_size: once; v_call: TRBV11-2; cdr3_aa: CASSLAGTGNTIYF; cdr3_nt: TGTGCCAGCAGCTTAGCCGGGACTGGAAACACCATATATTTT
d_call: .; j_call: TRBJ1-2; clone_size: .; v_call: TRBV28; cdr3_aa: CASSLSSNYGYTF; cdr3_nt: TGTGCCAGCAGTTTATCCAGTAACTATGGCTACACCTTC
d_call: TRBD2; j_call: TRBJ2-5; clone_size: .; v_call: TRBV13; cdr3_aa: CASSLYGGETQYF; cdr3_nt: TGTGCCAGCAGCTTATACGGGGGGGAGACCCAGTACTTC
d_call: TRBD2; j_call: TRBJ2-1; clone_size: .; v_call: TRBV5-1; cdr3_aa: CASSPTLQRGVASYNEQFF; cdr3_nt: TGCGCCAGCAGCCCCACCCTACAGCGGGGGGTCGCCTCCTACAATGAGCAGTTCTTC
d_call: .; j_call: TRBJ2-7; clone_size: once; v_call: TRBV2; cdr3_aa: CASSEAGSEQYF; cdr3_nt: TGTGCCAGCAGTGAGGCGGGGTCCGAGCAGTACTTC
d_call: TRBD1; j_call: TRBJ2-7; clone_size: .; v_call: TRBV2; cdr3_aa: CASSGETGWDPGPSEQYF; cdr3_nt: TGTGCCAGCAGTGGAGAGACAGGGTGGGACCCAGGGCCGTCCGAGCAGTACTTC
d_call: .; j_call: TRBJ1-4; clone_size: many; v_call: TRBV6-5; cdr3_aa: CASKDSGWNEKLFF; cdr3_nt: TGTGCCAGCAAAGACTCGGGGTGGAATGAAAAACTGTTTTTT
d_call: .; j_call: TRBJ1-2; clone_size: .; v_call: TRBV28; cdr3_aa: CASSVAGGAAGYTF; cdr3_nt: TGTGCCAGCAGCGTCGCCGGCGGGGCGGCTGGCTACACCTTC
d_call: .; j_call: TRBJ2-6; clone_size: few; v_call: TRBV28; cdr3_aa: CASSATGVSSGANVLTF; cdr3_nt: TGTGCCAGCAGTGCCACAGGAGTTTCCTCTGGGGCCAACGTCCTGACTTTC
d_call: .; j_call: TRBJ2-1; clone_size: once; v_call: TRBV7-3; cdr3_aa: CASSAALASDKFF; cdr3_nt: TGTGCCAGCAGCGCGGCACTAGCCTCGGATAAGTTCTTC
d_call: TRBD1; j_call: TRBJ1-1; clone_size: .; v_call: TRBV7-9; cdr3_aa: CASSLVSLDRVGDTEAFF; cdr3_nt: TGTGCCAGCAGCTTAGTATCGTTGGACAGGGTTGGGGACACTGAAGCTTTCTTT
d_call: .; j_call: TRBJ1-1; clone_size: .; v_call: TRBV9; cdr3_aa: CASSVGHLNTEAFF; cdr3_nt: TGTGCCAGCAGCGTAGGACACCTGAACACTGAAGCTTTCTTT
d_call: TRBD2; j_call: TRBJ2-3; clone_size: once; v_call: TRBV2; cdr3_aa: CASSEPKAGEASRGTDTQYF; cdr3_nt: TGTGCCAGCAGTGAACCGAAAGCGGGGGAGGCTTCAAGGGGCACAGATACGCAGTATTTT
d_call: TRBD1; j_call: TRBJ2-2; clone_size: .; v_call: TRBV13; cdr3_aa: CASSLGQGLPGELFF; cdr3_nt: TGTGCCAGCAGCCTGGGACAGGGGTTACCCGGGGAGCTGTTTTTT
d_call: .; j_call: TRBJ2-1; clone_size: .; v_call: TRBV7-6; cdr3_aa: CASSPSHYNEQFF; cdr3_nt: TGTGCCAGCAGCCCCTCACACTACAATGAGCAGTTCTTC
d_call: .; j_call: TRBJ1-1; clone_size: .; v_call: TRBV9; cdr3_aa: CASSIQSATQGEAFF; cdr3_nt: TGTGCCAGCAGTATCCAGTCCGCCACTCAGGGCGAAGCTTTCTTT
d_call: .; j_call: TRBJ1-2; clone_size: .; v_call: TRBV5-6; cdr3_aa: CASSLGVYYGYTF; cdr3_nt: TGTGCCAGCAGCTTAGGGGTATACTATGGCTACACCTTC
d_call: .; j_call: TRBJ1-5; clone_size: .; v_call: TRBV18; cdr3_aa: CASSLLGGDQPQHF; cdr3_nt: TGTGCCAGCTCATTGCTGGGGGGGGATCAGCCCCAGCATTTT